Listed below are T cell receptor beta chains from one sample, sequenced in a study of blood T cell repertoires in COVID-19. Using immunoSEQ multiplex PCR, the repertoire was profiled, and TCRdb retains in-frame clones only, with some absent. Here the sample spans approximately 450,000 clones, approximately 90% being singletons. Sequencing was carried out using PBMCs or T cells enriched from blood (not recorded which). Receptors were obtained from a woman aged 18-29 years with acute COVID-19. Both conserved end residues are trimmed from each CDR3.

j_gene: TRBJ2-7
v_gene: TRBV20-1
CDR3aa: SASLGRGPYEQY

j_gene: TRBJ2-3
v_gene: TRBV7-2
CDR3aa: ASSSPMGAGTDTQY

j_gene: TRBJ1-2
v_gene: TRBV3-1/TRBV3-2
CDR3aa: ASSHLTGEGYT

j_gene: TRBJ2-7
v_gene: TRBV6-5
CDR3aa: ASSWTSGVGLYEQY

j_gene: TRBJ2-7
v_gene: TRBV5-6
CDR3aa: ASSSGLAGHYEQY

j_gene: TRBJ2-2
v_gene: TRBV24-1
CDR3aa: ATSELAGGGELF

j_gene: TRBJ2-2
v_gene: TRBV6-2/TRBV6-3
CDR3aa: ASSAPGLDTGKLF

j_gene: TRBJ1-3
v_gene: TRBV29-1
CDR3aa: SVGPRDRNTIY

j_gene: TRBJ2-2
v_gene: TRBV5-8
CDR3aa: ASSNRGMNTGELF

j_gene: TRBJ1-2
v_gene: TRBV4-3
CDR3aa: ASSQEGTLNYGYT

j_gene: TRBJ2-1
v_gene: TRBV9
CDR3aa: ASSPWTGSNEQF

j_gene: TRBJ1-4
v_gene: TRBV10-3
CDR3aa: AIRASGPNEKLF

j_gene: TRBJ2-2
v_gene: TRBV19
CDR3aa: ASSFPGLSTGELF

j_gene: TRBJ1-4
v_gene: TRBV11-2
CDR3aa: ASSLDSEKLF

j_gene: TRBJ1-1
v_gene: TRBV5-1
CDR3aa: ASSLRTGGGEAF

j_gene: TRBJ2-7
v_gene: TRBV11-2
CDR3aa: ASSLSSGSYSYEQY

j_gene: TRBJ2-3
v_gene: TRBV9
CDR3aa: ASSVGVSTDTQY

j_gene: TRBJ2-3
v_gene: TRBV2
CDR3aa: ASTFSQRGSDTQY

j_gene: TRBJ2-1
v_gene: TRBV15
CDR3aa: ATSRVKKGISYNEQF

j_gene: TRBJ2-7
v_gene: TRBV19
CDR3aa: ASSIEGSFLEQY

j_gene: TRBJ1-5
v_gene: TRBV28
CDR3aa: ASSTVSGGGQPQH

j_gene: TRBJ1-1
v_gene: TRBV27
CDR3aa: ASSLRGFAEAF

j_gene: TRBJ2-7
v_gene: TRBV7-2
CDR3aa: ASSLTSRGTYEQY

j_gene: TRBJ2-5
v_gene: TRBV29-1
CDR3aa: SAPDRGETQY

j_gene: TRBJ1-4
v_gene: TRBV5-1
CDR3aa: ASSLASNEKLF

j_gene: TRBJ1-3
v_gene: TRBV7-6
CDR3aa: ASSLDFADSGNTIY

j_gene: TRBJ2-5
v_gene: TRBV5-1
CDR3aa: ASSHGTGQETQY

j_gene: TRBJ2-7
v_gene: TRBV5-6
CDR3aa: ASSLDQLSPHEQY

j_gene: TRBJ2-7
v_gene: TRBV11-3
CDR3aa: ASSGGQGYEQY

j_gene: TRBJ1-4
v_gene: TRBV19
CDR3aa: ASSIVGGTVNEKLF

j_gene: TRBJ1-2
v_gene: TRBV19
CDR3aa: ASNLFRTDAYT

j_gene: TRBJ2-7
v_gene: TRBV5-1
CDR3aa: ASSFFAGNHEQY

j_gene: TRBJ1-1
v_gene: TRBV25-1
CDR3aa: ASSEWGSVGAEAF

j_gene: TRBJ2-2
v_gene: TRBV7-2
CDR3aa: ASSSKGTGELF

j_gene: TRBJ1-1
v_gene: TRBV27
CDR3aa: ASSQHGQGETEAF

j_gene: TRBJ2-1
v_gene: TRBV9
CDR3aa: ASSAPPGDSAGELTEQF

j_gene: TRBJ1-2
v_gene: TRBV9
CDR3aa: ASSVDGGKGDYGYT

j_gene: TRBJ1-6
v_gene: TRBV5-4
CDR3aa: ASSLDGINSPLH

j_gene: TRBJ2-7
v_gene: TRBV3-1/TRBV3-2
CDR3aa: ASSQGGWGLPYEQY

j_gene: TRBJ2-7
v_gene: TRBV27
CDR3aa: ASSLSGVGYEQY

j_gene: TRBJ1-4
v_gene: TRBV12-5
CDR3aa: ASGFTTGEKLF

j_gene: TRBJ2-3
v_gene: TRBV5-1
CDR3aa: ASSTGGFPGADTQY

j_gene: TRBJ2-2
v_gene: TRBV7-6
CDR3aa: ASSELVSGELF

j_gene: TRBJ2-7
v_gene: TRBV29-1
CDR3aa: SVEPRDSYEQY

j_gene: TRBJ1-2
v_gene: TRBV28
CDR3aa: ASRDTDYGYT

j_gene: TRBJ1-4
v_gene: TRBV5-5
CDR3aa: ASSPLPSTNEKLF

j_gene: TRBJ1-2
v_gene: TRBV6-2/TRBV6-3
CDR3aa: ASSRKGPGYYGYT

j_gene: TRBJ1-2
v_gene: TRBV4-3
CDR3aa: ASSRDRSANYGYT

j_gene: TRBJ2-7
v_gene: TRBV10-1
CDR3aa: ASSESVREGRYEQY

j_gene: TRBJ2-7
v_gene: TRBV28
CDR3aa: ASSTPLATRGEQY

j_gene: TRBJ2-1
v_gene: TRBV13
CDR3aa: ASSLFAESSYNEQF

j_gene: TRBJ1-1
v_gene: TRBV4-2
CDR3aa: ASSQVTQFPPEAF

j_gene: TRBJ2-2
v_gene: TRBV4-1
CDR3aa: ASSYRVNTGELF